This T cell receptor beta chain came from a study of CD8+CD57+ T cells in acquired aplastic anemia. The study's findings and limits: Roughly 30 CD8+ CDR3 sequences occurred in both the patients and the controls.

TCR beta VDJ and CDR3 were profiled, and genomic DNA was the template. Each CDR3 protein gets one entry after TCRdb re-called the reads with MiXCR. Here the sample spans 250,000 to 350,000 distinct CDR3 sequences, about three fifths being singletons. The V and J ends lost 2 bases and 5 bases respectively, with 12 bases between them. Germline V lookup: CDR1 SEHNR, CDR2 FQNEAQ (reference sequence). The CDR3 sequence is 14 residues long. The sequenced patients had an expansion of CD8+CD57+ cells seen by flow cytometry. This clonotype came up many times. Its cognate antigen is unknown. The sequenced sample was sorted CD4+, CD8+, or CD8+CD57+ T cells (not recorded which) from PBMCs. The source is a human donor with aplastic anemia. The chain combines TRBV7-9 with TRBJ1-1, with a weak D call TRBD1 (5 bases). CDR3 nucleotides: TGTGCCAGCAGCTTAATGGGGGTAGGGACTGAAGCTTTCTTT. This sequence encodes CASSLMGVGTEAFF.